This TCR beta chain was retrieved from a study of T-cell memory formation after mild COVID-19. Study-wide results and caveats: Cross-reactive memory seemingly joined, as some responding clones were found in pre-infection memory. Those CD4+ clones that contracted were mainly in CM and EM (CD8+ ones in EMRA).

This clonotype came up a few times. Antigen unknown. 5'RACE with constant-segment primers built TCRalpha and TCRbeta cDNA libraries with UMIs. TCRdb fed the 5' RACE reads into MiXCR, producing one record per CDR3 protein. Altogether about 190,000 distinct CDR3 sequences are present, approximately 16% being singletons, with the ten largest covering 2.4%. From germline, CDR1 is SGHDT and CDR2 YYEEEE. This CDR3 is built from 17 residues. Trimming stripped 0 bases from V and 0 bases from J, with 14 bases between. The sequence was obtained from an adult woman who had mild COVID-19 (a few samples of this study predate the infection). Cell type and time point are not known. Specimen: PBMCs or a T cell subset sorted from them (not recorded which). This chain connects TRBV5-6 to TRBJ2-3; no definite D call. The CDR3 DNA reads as TGTGCCAGCAGCTTGGCCGTTGGGATCCTTAGCACAGATACGCAGTATTTT. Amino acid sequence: CASSLAVGILSTDTQYF.